This T cell receptor (beta chain) comes out of a study of quantifying T cell responses using KT2 cells (dated by TCRdb to the late 2010s). As for the study more broadly: RNA was DNase-treated and reverse transcribed with TCR alpha and beta constant-region primers, mostly using SuperScript III. PCR2 was run as a SYBR Green qPCR and stopped at a predetermined fluorescence threshold to avoid over-amplification. The efficiency of the T4 ligation step under optimum conditions was estimated to be above 9%.

Points the paper makes about the study in general: No side-by-side comparison between this pipeline and other TCR sequencing techniques was included in the study. Detection of KT2 sequences showed saturation at very high KT2 spike-in numbers. KT2 sequences were detected down to the lowest spike-in tested, which was about one KT2 cell per 100,000 PBMC. A linear scaling of KT2 alpha and beta sequence counts with input KT2 cell number was observed over several orders of magnitude.

The cysteine opens and the phenylalanine closes a CDR3 of 14 amino acids. Of all the DNA, just the CDR3 is kept, 42 bases in frame from base 1. The trim is 4 bases for V and 6 bases for J, with a gap of 10 bases between the germline ends. The germline V gene sets CDR1 to SGHTA and CDR2 to FQGNSA. Libraries were built with UMI-ligation and nested PCR. A single-stranded oligonucleotide carrying the Illumina SP2 sequence and a UMI was ligated to the cDNA 3' end using T4 RNA ligase 1. PCR1 was run for four to five cycles (98 degrees C for 15 s, 69 degrees C for 30 s, 72 degrees C for 40 s), and an equimolar mix of RC1.1 and RC1.2, covering TRBC1 and TRBC2, was used as the beta primer. Starting at PCR2, the TCR alpha and beta chains were handled separately, and sample indices and Illumina adaptors were added. Placed after an 8-base spacer, the UMI was made up of 12 random nucleotides arranged as two hexamers with a spacer between them. Sequencing was done on an Illumina MiSeq using v2 2x251 paired-end chemistry, usually with some twelve samples per run. PhiX DNA was added at roughly 5-7.5% to each sequencing library so that diversity was increased. The authors processed their data as follows. The raw reads were converted into FASTQ with bcl2fastq and then demultiplexed by dual indices with Demultiplexor. V and J genes were assigned by Decombinator through tag matching that permitted a single base-pair mismatch. UMIs were used by Collapsinator to correct both sequencing errors and frequency errors caused by PCR heterogeneity. Decombinator identifiers were converted to nucleotide sequence by CDR3Translator, the sequences were translated to amino acids, and CDR3 was extracted using C- and N-terminal motifs. Each distinct KT2 TCR was counted as a cluster of KT2 sequences sharing one unique molecular identifier. TCRdb reran the public reads through fastp at Q25 and MiXCR, keeping productive beta chains. CDR3 protein duplicates are merged, each entry listing the most common genes and DNA. These V and J calls are TCRdb output, not the study's own analysis. For this sample the table gives some 33,000 distinct CDR3 sequences, of which about a tenth were detected only once. The ten top clones hold approximately 8.7% of the sample.

Known numbers of KT2, a T cell clone whose TCR had been sequenced previously, were spiked into unfractionated PBMC to test the sensitivity and accuracy of the pipeline. A range of KT2-to-PBMC ratios was set up by mixing KT2 cells into a fixed number of PBMC. This clonotype was seen many times. Its target antigen remains unknown. Per-nucleotide qualities are absent, and no much larger clonotype sits a single base away. The clonotype comes from a human donor. Material for sequencing was PBMCs spiked with cells of the T cell clone KT2. This receptor chain uses TRBV7-2 and TRBJ1-6; a confident D gene designation cannot be given. The CDR3 region has the sequence CASSYRHINSPLHF. The DNA sequence is given as TGTGCCAGCAGCTACCGACATATTAATTCACCCCTCCACTTT.